This TCR beta chain was obtained from a study of a mutant IDH1 vaccine in newly diagnosed glioma. Overall study: Vaccine dosing followed radiotherapy by 4-6 weeks, or accompanied temozolomide cycles. Patients' prior therapy spanned radiotherapy, temozolomide, or both; most underwent both.

TCRdb's table, derived via immunoSEQ multiplex PCR, lists solely in-frame clones and lacks some. The profile covers under 150,000 clones, with 85% to 90% appearing a single time and 0.61% taken by the ten largest. Time point reported: week 11, during vaccination. Mutant IDH1 20-mer peptide, at 300 ug, made up each vaccine dose, with topical imiquimod. In regard to this clone: Its antigen remains unknown.

The sample consisted of PBMCs, taken from a glioma patient whose treatment included an IDH1 peptide vaccine. The receptor comes from a woman between 45 and 65 years old with glioma.

The CDR3 sequence is CASSVSGGARETQYF. CDR3 bases: TGTGCCAGCAGCGTCTCAGGGGGCGCGAGGGAGACCCAGTACTTC. The chain couples TRBV9 to TRBJ2-5; TRBD1 matches 8 bases. V trimming: 2 bases; J trimming: 5 bases; junction bases outside the gene matches: 8. The V gene's germline CDR1 is SGDLS and CDR2 YYNGEE. The CDR3 has 15 residues.